Below, 5 T cell receptor beta chains from the same sample are listed, as sequenced in a study of breast tumors, draining lymph nodes, adjacent tissues (dated by TCRdb to 2016 to 2017). Lymph node samples came from the axillary draining lymph nodes of breast cancer patients. Library creation used multiplex PCR. TCRdb names Illumina HiSeq 2000 as the instrument used. TCRdb passed the public sequencing reads through fastp at Q25 and MiXCR, retaining productive beta sequences. When rows share a CDR3 protein, they turn into one entry using the most common DNA and genes. This sample holds roughly 130,000 distinct CDR3 sequences; approximately 32% were observed only once. The ten most abundant clones make up roughly 2.3% of the sample. Source material: axillary lymph node tissue. The receptor set was obtained from a female donor with breast cancer. Some clones in this sample may be carry-over from other donors' samples.

This clonotype was detected ten times or more. The J gene is TRBJ2-5, the V gene TRBV6-2 or TRBV6-3; 9 bases agree with TRBD1. CDR1 is MNHEY, CDR2 SVGEGT, per germline. J was trimmed by 3 bases and V by 2 bases; bases with no gene match: 4. This CDR3 is built from 15 residues. The chain's CDR3 is CASSYPGQGKETQYF. DNA for the CDR3: TGTGCCAGCAGTTACCCGGGACAGGGCAAAGAGACCCAGTACTTC.

This clonotype was found many times. The junction and the germline gene differ at one end; a read error may be behind it. The chain joins TRBV7-3 to TRBJ1-2; perhaps TRBD1 as D (6 bases). The CDR3 runs 16 residues. The V gene's germline CDR1 is SGHTA and CDR2 FQGTGA. DNA for the CDR3: TGTGCCAGCAGCTCCTCGGGGGCCACCGCTAAATATGGCTACACCTTC. Encoded protein: CASSSSGATAKYGYTF.

A remark on this clonotype: Given a much more abundant clone one base away, this may be a read error. The genes are TRBV12-3 or TRBV12-4 and TRBJ2-5, with 9 bases lining up with TRBD2. Germline trimming cut 3 bases from V and 7 bases from J; bases unmatched to any gene: 9. This CDR3 is built from 15 residues. CDR3 bases: TGTGCCAGCAGTTTCTCCGGGACAGCGGGAGGGACCCAGTACTTC. Translating gives CASSFSGTAGGTQYF.

This chain uses TRBV10-1 with TRBJ1-2, with D hard to call. The CDR3 is 13 amino acids. With 8 bases removed from V and 8 bases from J, the gap between germline ends came to 18 bases. Germline loops: CDR1 WNHNN, CDR2 SYGVQD (reference sequence). CDR3 sequence reads: CASSRSGSRGYTF. The CDR3 DNA reads as TGCGCCAGCTCTAGGTCTGGTTCGAGGGGCTACACCTTC.

Ten or more counts support this clonotype. The J gene is TRBJ2-5, the V gene TRBV7-6; D might be TRBD2 (6 bases). This CDR3 is built from 13 residues. Germline V gives CDR1 SGHVS, CDR2 FNYEAQ. With 3 bases removed from V and 5 bases from J, the gap between germline ends came to 10 bases. CDR3 bases: TGTGCCAGCAGCTTCAACAGCGGGGAGACCCAGTACTTC. It is translated as CASSFNSGETQYF. The whole variable domain, filled in from reference TRBV7-6 and TRBJ2-5, reads GAGVSQSPRYKVTKRGQDVALRCDPISGHVSLYWYRQALGQGPEFLTYFNYEAQQDKSGLPNDRFSAERPEGSISTLTIQRTEQRDSAMYRCASSFNSGETQYFGPGTRLLVL.